A single sample is the source of the 13 T cell receptor beta chains below, sequenced in a study of T cells in women clearing cervical HPV infection. Measured with immunoSEQ multiplex PCR; TCRdb has only the in-frame clones, and not every one. In total, the table holds under 50,000 clones. The material sequenced was blood buffy coat. These receptors all stem from a woman aged 18 to 69 with a cervical HPV16 infection that either progressed to CIN3+ or cleared (not recorded which).

With respect to this clone: The CDR3 goes on 3 residues after the read ends, and that part is filled in from the germline J gene. V usage is TRBV20-1 and J usage is TRBJ2-1; 7 nucleotides align to TRBD1. CDR1 and CDR2 (germline): DFQATT, SNEGSKA (reference sequence). The CDR3 has 13 residues. V gave up 6 bases and J gave up 3 bases; unmatched junction bases: 5. The chain's CDR3 is CSAMGTDYNEQFF. The part of the CDR3 DNA that was read is TGCAGTGCCATGGGGACAGACTACAATGAG.

With respect to this clone: With the read ending 3 residues before the CDR3 end, the germline J gene is used to fill in that end. The V and J genes are TRBV7-4 and TRBJ2-4; D is ambiguous. Trimming took off 1 base at V and 4 bases at J, with 5 bases between the two ends. The germline V gene has CDR1 SGHVT and CDR2 SQSDAQ. This CDR3 is 13 amino acids long. The CDR3 bases that were read are TGTGCCAGCAGCTTAGGACAAAAAAACATT. Translating it yields CASSLGQKNI. Given in full, the CDR3 is CASSLGQKNIQYF.

A word on this clone: Read coverage stops 3 residues before the CDR3 terminus; the germline J gene supplies the remainder. The rearrangement links TRBV20-1 to TRBJ2-7, with TRBD1 matching 7 bases. This CDR3 is built from 14 residues. From germline, CDR1 is DFQATT and CDR2 SNEGSKA (reference sequence). V trimming: 3 bases; J trimming: 0 bases; junction bases outside the gene matches: 5. Incomplete CDR3 DNA: TGCAGTGCTAGGGACAGGATTCACTCCTACGAG. Its protein is CSARDRIHSYE. The entire CDR3 reads CSARDRIHSYEQYF.

Note on this clone: The missing CDR3 end, 3 residues past where the read stops, is filled in from the germline J gene. The V and J genes are TRBV10-3 and TRBJ2-2, with D perhaps TRBD2 (6 bases). The CDR3 length is 13 residues. The germline CDR1 and CDR2 sequences are ENHRY and SYGVKD. The part of the CDR3 DNA that was read is TGTGCCATCAGTGAAGTCAGGGAGGAAAAG. Its translation: CAISEVREEK. The CDR3 reads in full as CAISEVREEKLFF.

Regarding this clone: Read coverage stops 3 residues before the CDR3 terminus; the germline J gene supplies the remainder. The rearrangement links TRBV19 to TRBJ2-7; D possibly corresponds to TRBD1 (5 bases). Trimming cost V 11 bases and J 5 bases, with 13 bases left between them. The CDR3 spans 11 residues. In germline, CDR1 is LNHDA, CDR2 SQIVND (reference sequence). The part of the CDR3 DNA that was read is TGTGCCTTATCACAGGCCGACGAG. Its protein is CALSQADE. The entire CDR3 reads CALSQADEQYF.

Concerning this clone itself: The read comes to an end 3 residues before the CDR3 does, leaving the germline J gene to fill in the end. This chain links TRBV28 with TRBJ1-4, with TRBD1 identical over 10 bases. After removal of 5 bases from V and 8 bases from J, the junction contained 5 bases not matched to a gene. Germline-derived CDR1 and CDR2 are MDHEN and SYDVKM. The CDR3 is made up of 14 amino acids. The part of the CDR3 DNA that was read is TGTGCCAGCAGTATCGGGACAGGGGTCGAAAAA. This translates into CASSIGTGVEK. The CDR3 in full is CASSIGTGVEKLFF.

Concerning this clone: The read halts 3 residues ahead of the CDR3 end, with the missing end drawn from the germline J gene. The chain is built from TRBV29-1 and TRBJ1-2; a weak D match, TRBD1 (5 bases). Trimming shortened V by 0 bases and J by 2 bases, and 7 bases separated the two germline ends. Germline-derived CDR1 and CDR2 are SQVTM and ANQGSEA. This CDR3 region has 13 residues. The CDR3 DNA, read in part, is TGCAGCGTTGAAGACCCAGGGAACTATGGC. This sequence encodes CSVEDPGNYG. The CDR3 in its entirety is CSVEDPGNYGYTF.

Of note for this clone: The read finishes 3 residues shy of the CDR3 end, and the germline J gene is used to complete it. This rearrangement joins TRBV11-2 to TRBJ2-7, with 7 positions matching TRBD2. J lost 0 bases, V lost 5 bases, and 4 bases had no gene match. Germline-derived CDR1 and CDR2 are SGHAT and FQNNGV. This CDR3 spans 14 amino acids. The chain's CDR3 is CASSDSSGSYEQYF. Incomplete CDR3 DNA: TGTGCCAGCAGCGACTCTAGCGGCTCCTACGAG.

To note about this clone: The DNA ends 3 residues before the CDR3 does, and the rest of the CDR3 is filled in from the germline J gene. The V call is TRBV20-1, the J call TRBJ2-2; D gene unclear. CDR1 is DFQATT and CDR2 is SNEGSKA in the germline V gene (reference sequence). V dropped 2 bases and J dropped 4 bases, with 11 bases sitting between them. The CDR3 runs 14 residues. CDR3 bases read: TGCAGTGCTAGACTCCCCCGAGGCACCGGGGAG. This encodes CSARLPRGTGE. The complete CDR3 sequence is CSARLPRGTGELFF.

Details on this clone: The missing CDR3 end, 3 residues past where the read stops, is filled in from the germline J gene. The chain carries TRBV10-2 and TRBJ1-1; the D gene is possibly TRBD1 (5 bases). The CDR3 extends over 13 amino acids. V gave up 6 bases and J gave up 1 base, with 9 bases separating them. CDR1 and CDR2 (germline): WSHSY, SAAADI. This CDR3 reads CASRGGWNTEAFF. The covered CDR3 bases are TGCGCCAGCAGGGGGGGATGGAACACTGAA.

As concerns this clone: Coverage ceases 3 residues before the CDR3 finishes, and the germline J gene fills in the end. This chain connects TRBV5-4 to TRBJ1-1, with D unresolved. This CDR3 has 13 residues. Germline loops: CDR1 SGHNT, CDR2 YYREEE (reference sequence). Trimming removed 4 bases from V and 1 base from J, with 8 bases in between. The CDR3 DNA, read in part, is TGTGCCAGCAGCCAGACTCAGAACACTGAA. Amino acid sequence: CASSQTQNTE. The entire CDR3 is CASSQTQNTEAFF.

Remarks on this clone: From the germline J gene comes the end of the CDR3, since the read stops 3 residues before it. V usage is TRBV18 and J usage is TRBJ1-2; possibly TRBD1 for D (5 bases). CDR1 and CDR2 (germline): KGHSH, LQKENI. CDR3 length: 16 residues. The CDR3 sequence: CASSPKAGVIYNDYTF. CDR3 DNA, as far as it was read: TGTGCCAGCTCACCTAAAGCGGGGGTCATCTACAATGAC.

Points on this clone: Coverage ceases 3 residues before the CDR3 finishes, and the germline J gene fills in the end. The chain carries TRBV29-1 and TRBJ1-2; tentatively, D is TRBD1 (6 bases). The germline V gene encodes CDR1 SQVTM and CDR2 ANQGSEA. The CDR3 consists of 13 residues. Deletions cut 6 bases from V and 7 bases from J, with 18 bases between. The CDR3 DNA, read in part, is TGCAGCGTAGGGACACCTATCGAGGGTGGC. This encodes CSVGTPIEGG. In full, the CDR3 reads CSVGTPIEGGYTF.